The entry that follows covers one TCR beta chain sequence. What it binds is not known. The CDR3 runs 15 residues. CDR1 is SQVTM, CDR2 ANQGSEA, per germline. The V and J ends lost 7 bases and 7 bases, in that order; junction bases with no gene match: 15. The sample is drawn from a study of blood T cells in healthy people across ages. Study-wide points: Age showed a roughly linear inverse relationship with TCR beta diversity per million T cells.

A second PCR, run for about 6 to 11 cycles, used a sample-barcoded 5' primer plus a J-beta primer mix. TCRdb reanalysed the 5' RACE reads using MiXCR and keeps one entry per CDR3 protein. The sample holds hundreds of thousands of distinct CDR3 sequences, 58% seen once. This clonotype originated in a man aged 25 to 45 in good health. Sequenced sample: blood. The chain combines TRBV29-1 with TRBJ2-4; TRBD1 agrees at 8 bases. CDR3 DNA: TGCAGCGCCCGAGGGTGGCAGGACAGGGAGAACATTCAGTACTTC. Its translation is CSARGWQDRENIQYF. The whole variable domain, filled in from reference TRBV29-1 and TRBJ2-4, reads SAVISQKPSRDICQRGTSLTIQCQVDSQVTMMFWYRQQPGQSLTLIATANQGSEATYESGFVIDKFPISRPNLTFSTLTVSNMSPEDSSIYLCSARGWQDRENIQYFGAGTRLSVL.